This T cell receptor beta chain was retrieved from a study of cytomegalovirus exposure and HLA in healthy donors. Notes on the study in general: HLA alleles showed associations with around 15,000 TCR beta sequences in a later analysis, at a 0.05 false discovery rate.

Germline assignment: CDR1 SGHTA and CDR2 FQGNSA. The CDR3 covers 17 residues. Trimming took 0 bases from V and 8 from J; bases not matched to a gene: 11. In regard to this clone: What it binds is unknown.

A multiplex PCR was run with 60 Vbeta primers and 13 Jbeta primers. Here immunoSEQ multiplex PCR was the method, and the copy in TCRdb shows in-frame clones only, minus some. The profile shows 150,000 to 200,000 clones, 75% to 85% of them singletons. The sample comprised PBMCs. V is TRBV7-2 and J is TRBJ2-1, with 9 bases matching TRBD2. This receptor was taken from a male donor in good health and CMV-seropositive. The CDR3 sequence: CASSLAWLAGFWDEQFF. CDR3 sequence (DNA): TGTGCCAGCAGCTTAGCGTGGCTAGCGGGGTTTTGGGATGAGCAGTTCTTC.